This T cell receptor (beta chain) was observed in a study of T cells in Graves' hyperthyroidism and ophthalmopathy. Amplification of TCR beta CDR3 regions used RNA as the template. In the first-round RT-PCR of the TCR CDR3, the HTBI primer set was used. TCRdb itself ran the multiplex PCR reads through MiXCR, one entry per CDR3 protein. The sample lists about 700,000 distinct CDR3 sequences, approximately 15% occurring once. Pregnant or lactating patients were excluded, as were those with uncontrolled infection or other autoimmune disease. Deletions cut 6 bases from V and 1 base from J, with 16 bases between. The CDR3 contains 14 residues. From germline, CDR1 is DFQATT and CDR2 SNEGSKA (reference sequence). This clonotype was counted many times.

The clonotype originates from a woman aged 18-35 years with Graves' hyperthyroidism. V and J are TRBV20-1 and TRBJ2-7; tentatively, D is TRBD1 or TRBD2 (5 bases each). Source material: blood. The CDR3 region is CSAAGAAESYEQYF. DNA of the CDR3: TGCAGTGCCGCCGGGGCAGCGGAATCCTACGAGCAGTACTTC.